Sequencing of this T cell receptor beta chain was carried out in a study of T cells in Graves' hyperthyroidism and ophthalmopathy. The TCR beta CDR3 regions underwent amplification using RNA transcripts as the source. Carried out on the TCR CDR3, a first-round RT-PCR used the HTBI primer set. TCRdb re-derived calls from the multiplex PCR reads in MiXCR, one entry per CDR3 protein. There are fewer than 750,000 distinct CDR3 sequences in the sample; around 42% occur only once, and around 8% lies in the top ten. With V trimmed by 1 base and J by 4 bases, 5 bases remained unmatched. Germline CDR1 reads SEHNR; CDR2 reads FQNEAQ (reference sequence). This CDR3 has 15 residues.

The clonotype was recovered from a woman in her late teens or twenties with Graves' hyperthyroidism. This chain joins TRBV7-9 and TRBJ2-7; TRBD1 matches at 9 bases. Sequencing used peripheral blood or thyroid tissue (not recorded which). This CDR3 reads CASSLGTGVWYEQYF. CDR3 in DNA: TGTGCCAGCAGCTTAGGGACAGGGGTGTGGTACGAGCAGTACTTC.